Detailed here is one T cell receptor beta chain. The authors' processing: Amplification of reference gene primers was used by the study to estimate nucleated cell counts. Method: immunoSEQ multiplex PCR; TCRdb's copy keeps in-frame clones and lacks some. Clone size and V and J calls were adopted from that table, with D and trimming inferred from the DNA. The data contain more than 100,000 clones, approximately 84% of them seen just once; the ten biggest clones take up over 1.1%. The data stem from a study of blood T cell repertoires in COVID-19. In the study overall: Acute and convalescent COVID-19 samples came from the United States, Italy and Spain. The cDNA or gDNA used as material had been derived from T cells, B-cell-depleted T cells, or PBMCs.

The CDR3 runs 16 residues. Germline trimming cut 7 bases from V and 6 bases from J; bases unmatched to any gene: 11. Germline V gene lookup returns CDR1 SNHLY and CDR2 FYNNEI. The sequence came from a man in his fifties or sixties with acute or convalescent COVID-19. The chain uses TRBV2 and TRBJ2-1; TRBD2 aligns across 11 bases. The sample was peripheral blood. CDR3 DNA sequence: TGTGCCAGCATCCAAGCGGTAGCGGGGGGGCCCAATGAGCAGTTCTTC. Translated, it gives CASIQAVAGGPNEQFF.